These 32 T cell receptor beta chains originate from one sample sequenced in a study of cytomegalovirus exposure and HLA in healthy donors. With 60 Vbeta and 13 Jbeta primers, the PCR was carried out. Here immunoSEQ multiplex PCR was the method, and the copy in TCRdb shows in-frame clones only, minus some. The sample has 200,000 to 250,000 clones; approximately 81% are singletons. Sequenced: PBMCs. All receptors come from a human donor in good health.

V and J are TRBV7-8 and TRBJ2-7, with TRBD2 matching over 9 bases. Germline trimming cut 5 bases from V and 4 bases from J; bases unmatched to any gene: 6. Germline CDR1 SGHVS, CDR2 FQNEAQ. The CDR3 loop spans 14 amino acids. CDR3 coding DNA: TGTGCCAGCAGCCCCCGGCGGGAGGGATACGAGCAGTACTTC. Protein sequence: CASSPRREGYEQYF.

The CDR3 sequence is CASSVAGVRGEQYF. CDR3 nucleotide sequence: TGTGCCAGCAGCGTAGCGGGAGTGAGGGGCGAGCAGTACTTC. The chain employs TRBV9 and TRBJ2-7, with D possibly TRBD2 on 6 matching bases. The V end was cut by 0 bases, the J end by 6 bases, with 13 bases between. CDR1 is SGDLS, CDR2 YYNGEE, per germline. This CDR3 contains 14 residues.

The chain links TRBV21-1 to TRBJ2-7; the D call in the table, TRBD2, was not verified against the DNA. TRBV21-1 is a documented pseudogene. This CDR3 spans 17 amino acids. The CDR3 region is CASSKEWSSGRVDEQYF. For the CDR3, the DNA is TGTGCCAGCAGCAAAGAGTGGAGTAGCGGGAGGGTCGACGAGCAGTACTTC.

V is TRBV4-2 and J is TRBJ2-7; D may be TRBD2 (5 bases). CDR3 size: 15 residues. Looked up from germline, CDR1 is LGHNA and CDR2 is YNFKEQ. V lost 0 bases, J lost 6 bases, and 15 bases lay in between. This chain's CDR3 is CASSQDLAWSSEQYF. The CDR3 DNA is TGTGCCAGCAGCCAAGATCTAGCCTGGAGTTCCGAGCAGTACTTC.

The V call is TRBV4-3, the J call TRBJ2-1, with D tentatively TRBD1 (6 bases). From germline, CDR1 is LGHNA and CDR2 YSLEER. The CDR3 length is 16 residues. The V gene lost 1 base and the J gene lost 8 bases, with 18 bases spanning the gap. CDR3 DNA: TGCGCCAGCAGCCAAGCAAGAGAGGCAGGGGTCCATGAGCAGTTCTTC. The encoded protein is CASSQAREAGVHEQFF.

This chain connects TRBV18 to TRBJ2-1, with TRBD2 matching over 11 bases. From germline, CDR1 is KGHSH and CDR2 LQKENI. This CDR3 spans 16 amino acids. The junction had 4 bases not matched to a gene; V was cut back by 3 bases and J by 3 bases. This chain's CDR3 is CASSPGSGGDYNEQFF. The CDR3 coding sequence is TGTGCCAGCTCACCTGGTAGCGGGGGGGACTACAATGAGCAGTTCTTC.

The chain joins TRBV4-1 to TRBJ1-3, with D maybe TRBD1 (5 bases). Germline assignment: CDR1 MGHRA and CDR2 YSYEKL. Trimming pared 1 base from V and 2 bases from J, leaving 9 bases between. CDR3 length: 15 amino acids. CDR3 nucleotides: TGCGCCAGCAGCCAAGGGGTAGGGGCTGGAAACACCATATATTTT. Protein product: CASSQGVGAGNTIYF.

The chain uses TRBV12-5 and TRBJ1-5, with 9 positions matching TRBD1. CDR1 and CDR2 (germline): LGHNT, FRNRAP. After removal of 6 bases from V and 7 bases from J, the junction contained 13 bases not matched to a gene. This CDR3 has 16 amino acids. CDR3 in DNA: TGTGCTAGTGGCCAGGCTCGACAGGGGGTTGGACAGCCCCAGCATTTT. It encodes CASGQARQGVGQPQHF. Drawing the rest from reference TRBV12-5 and TRBJ1-5, the complete variable domain is DARVTQTPRHKVTEMGQEVTMRCQPILGHNTVFWYRQTMMQGLELLAYFRNRAPLDDSGMPKDRFSAEMPDATLATLKIQPSEPRDSAVYFCASGQARQGVGQPQHFGDGTRLSIL.

The chain links TRBV7-3 to TRBJ1-2; 9 nucleotides match TRBD1. Trimming removed 0 bases from V and 6 bases from J; junction bases left unmatched: 5. This CDR3 comprises 15 residues. CDR1 is SGHTA and CDR2 is FQGTGA in the germline V gene. CDR3 sequence (DNA): TGTGCCAGCAGCTTAACGGGGGGACAGGGAAATGGCTACACCTTC. It translates to CASSLTGGQGNGYTF.

The J gene is TRBJ2-3, the V gene TRBV29-1; TRBD1 aligns across 9 bases. The germline gives CDR1 SQVTM, CDR2 ANQGSEA. V shed 0 bases and J 2 bases; nucleotides not matched to a gene: 3. The CDR3 sequence is 15 residues long. The CDR3 is CSVEDGQGLTDTQYF. The CDR3 DNA sequence: TGCAGCGTTGAAGATGGACAGGGGCTCACAGATACGCAGTATTTT.

The chain couples TRBV6-6 to TRBJ2-7; possibly TRBD2 for D (5 bases). The germline CDR1 and CDR2 sequences are MNHNY and SVGAGI (reference sequence). V was cut by 0 bases and J by 2 bases, with 14 bases left in between. This CDR3 has 16 residues. CDR3 amino acids: CASSYSEGTLTYEQYF. CDR3 DNA: TGTGCCAGCAGTTACTCTGAGGGAACCTTAACCTACGAGCAGTACTTC.

The V gene is TRBV28, the J gene TRBJ2-3; 11 bases agree with TRBD2. The CDR3 consists of 15 residues. Germline V CDR1 and CDR2: MDHEN, SYDVKM. The trim removed 7 bases at V and 3 bases at J, leaving 6 bases unmatched. CDR3 coding DNA: TGTGCCAGCACCGTTAGCGGGAGGGGAACAGATACGCAGTATTTT. Protein sequence: CASTVSGRGTDTQYF.

This clone has more than one count but fewer than ten. The chain links TRBV19 to TRBJ1-2; D possibly corresponds to TRBD1 (6 bases). Germline loops: CDR1 LNHDA, CDR2 SQIVND (reference sequence). This CDR3 spans 16 amino acids. Trimming pared 6 bases from V and 2 bases from J, leaving 19 bases between. The CDR3 coding sequence is TGTGCCAGTAGAGCCTTCGGGGGGGCCCAAAACTATGGCTACACCTTC. Translation gives CASRAFGGAQNYGYTF.

V gene TRBV28 combines with J gene TRBJ1-5; 7 positions match TRBD1. The CDR3 sequence is 15 residues long. The V gene's germline CDR1 is MDHEN and CDR2 SYDVKM. Unmatched junction bases numbered 6, after V lost 2 bases and J lost 5 bases. The CDR3 loop is CASSLDRAWDQPQHF. CDR3 nucleotides: TGTGCCAGCAGTTTAGACAGGGCGTGGGATCAGCCCCAGCATTTT.

The V and J genes are TRBV6-5 and TRBJ2-1; D is perhaps TRBD1 (6 bases). The V gene lost 5 bases and the J gene lost 3 bases, with 14 bases spanning the gap. The CDR3 is made up of 15 amino acids. In germline, CDR1 is MNHEY, CDR2 SVGAGI. For the CDR3, the DNA is TGTGCCAGCAGTCTCCGGGACACGGACTACAATGAGCAGTTCTTC. It is translated as CASSLRDTDYNEQFF.

Notes on this clone: Additional DNA sequences in this sample encode the identical CDR3. Here the CDR3 reads CASSGRGGNEQFF. The CDR3 DNA reads TGCGCCAGCAGTGGCCGGGGGGGGAATGAGCAGTTCTTC. The gene calls are TRBV10-1 and TRBJ2-1; 8 nucleotides align to TRBD2. The germline V gene encodes CDR1 WNHNN and CDR2 SYGVQD (reference sequence). Trimming at V came to 4 bases and at J to 7 bases, leaving 3 bases not matched to a gene. The CDR3 sequence is 13 residues long.

This clone was seen only once. The J gene is TRBJ1-5, the V gene TRBV29-1; 9 nucleotides align to TRBD1. The CDR3 extends over 14 amino acids. V shed 7 bases and J 0 bases; nucleotides not matched to a gene: 4. Germline CDR1 is SQVTM and CDR2 is ANQGSEA. In DNA form, the CDR3 reads TGCAGCGCCGCACAGGGGGCTAGCAATCAGCCCCAGCATTTT. It translates to CSAAQGASNQPQHF. The variable domain in full, completed from reference TRBV29-1 and TRBJ1-5, reads SAVISQKPSRDICQRGTSLTIQCQVDSQVTMMFWYRQQPGQSLTLIATANQGSEATYESGFVIDKFPISRPNLTFSTLTVSNMSPEDSSIYLCSAAQGASNQPQHFGDGTRLSIL.

This rearrangement joins TRBV6-5 to TRBJ1-5; TRBD1 matches at 7 bases. Trimming took 5 bases from V and 6 from J; bases not matched to a gene: 7. The length of the CDR3 is 14 residues. The germline CDR1 and CDR2 sequences are MNHEY and SVGAGI. CDR3 residues: CASSDRQGSQPQHF. The CDR3 nucleotides read TGTGCCAGCAGTGACCGACAGGGATCTCAGCCCCAGCATTTT.

The J gene is TRBJ2-7, the V gene TRBV15; 7 positions agree with TRBD1. Germline assignment: CDR1 LNHNV and CDR2 YYDKDF (reference sequence). V dropped 6 bases and J dropped 0; count of bases not matched to a gene: 5. CDR3 length: 14 residues. CDR3 loop: CATRRDRTSYEQYF. CDR3 DNA sequence: TGTGCCACCAGGAGGGACAGAACCTCCTACGAGCAGTACTTC. Full variable domain (rest looked up from reference TRBV15 and TRBJ2-7): DAMVIQNPRYQVTQFGKPVTLSCSQTLNHNVMYWYQQKSSQAPKLLFHYYDKDFNNEADTPDNFQSRRPNTSFCFLDIRSPGLGDTAMYLCATRRDRTSYEQYFGPGTRLTVT.

The genes are TRBV2 and TRBJ2-5; 7 nucleotides agree with TRBD2. The J call may not be correct, given that the DNA end is closer to TRBJ2-7. CDR3 length: 16 residues. Germline lookup yields CDR1 SNHLY and CDR2 FYNNEI. The CDR3 nucleotides read TGTGCCAGCAGTGAGTGGAGGGGAGGGCGAACCTACGAGCAGTACTTC. It encodes CASSEWRGGRTYEQYF.

The chain has TRBV9 and TRBJ1-2; D is perhaps TRBD1 (5 bases). Germline loops: CDR1 SGDLS, CDR2 YYNGEE. V was clipped by 4 bases and J by 2 bases, with 15 bases between them. The CDR3 has 15 amino acids. Here the CDR3 DNA reads TGTGCCAGCAGCCAAGCGGGGACGGTAAACTATGGCTACACCTTC. Amino acids: CASSQAGTVNYGYTF.

The genes are TRBV6-5 and TRBJ1-2, with D hard to call. Germline assignment: CDR1 MNHEY and CDR2 SVGAGI. The CDR3 extends over 15 amino acids. Trimming took off 2 bases at V and 0 bases at J, with 10 bases between the two ends. DNA of the CDR3: TGTGCCAGCAGTTACCGGAAACAGCCTAACTATGGCTACACCTTC. Protein product: CASSYRKQPNYGYTF.

As to this clone: Within the sample, other DNA sequences also encode this same CDR3. The chain joins TRBV2 to TRBJ2-7; 12 bases are shared with TRBD2. The V gene end was trimmed by 5 bases and the J gene end by 2 bases; junction bases not matched to a gene: 1. CDR3 size: 14 residues. Germline V gene data show CDR1 as SNHLY and CDR2 as FYNNEI. CDR3: CASSRTSGTYEQYF. DNA of the CDR3: TGTGCCAGCAGTCGGACTAGCGGGACCTACGAGCAGTACTTC. Using reference TRBV2 and TRBJ2-7 for the parts outside the CDR3, the full variable domain is EPEVTQTPSHQVTQMGQEVILRCVPISNHLYFYWYRQILGQKVEFLVSFYNNEISEKSEIFDDQFSVERPDGSNFTLKIRSTKLEDSAMYFCASSRTSGTYEQYFGPGTRLTVT.

This clone was recorded a few times. V is TRBV21-1 and J is TRBJ2-1; the table calls TRBD2, which could not be checked here. TRBV21-1 is marked as a pseudogene. CDR3 length: 18 residues. This chain's CDR3 is CASSKGVVGGWSYNEQFF. The CDR3 region has the DNA TGTGCCAGCAGCAAAGGGGTGGTAGGAGGGTGGTCCTACAATGAGCAGTTCTTC.

This rearrangement joins TRBV6-5 to TRBJ2-4; TRBD2 is a possible D gene (6 bases). V was trimmed by 4 bases and J by 7 bases, leaving 14 bases between them. The CDR3 totals 14 residues. Per germline, CDR1 MNHEY and CDR2 SVGAGI. Here the CDR3 reads CASSSPGRGNIQYF. DNA for the CDR3: TGTGCCAGCAGTTCCCCGGGACGGGGGAACATTCAGTACTTC.

The chain has TRBV10-3 and TRBJ1-1; D remains unclear. The length of the CDR3 is 13 residues. CDR1 is ENHRY and CDR2 is SYGVKD in the germline V gene. V was pared by 6 bases and J by 2 bases, with 10 bases between. DNA of the CDR3: TGTGCCATCAGCCTACGGTCAAACACTGAAGCTTTCTTT. This gives the protein CAISLRSNTEAFF.

The J gene is TRBJ2-1, the V gene TRBV5-1, with 14 bases identical to TRBD2. Trimming removed 1 base from V and 6 bases from J; junction bases left unmatched: 6. The V gene's germline CDR1 is SGHRS and CDR2 YFSETQ. The CDR3 totals 17 residues. This chain's CDR3 is CASSLFAGTSGSNEQFF. The CDR3 DNA sequence: TGCGCCAGCAGCTTGTTTGCCGGGACTAGCGGGAGCAATGAGCAGTTCTTC.

The rearrangement links TRBV4-1 to TRBJ1-4; TRBD1 matches 8 bases. With 3 bases clipped from V and 7 bases from J, the junction kept 7 bases outside the gene matches. Germline loops: CDR1 MGHRA, CDR2 YSYEKL. This CDR3 contains 15 residues. CDR3 sequence: CASSQLQGVIEKLFF. DNA of the CDR3: TGCGCCAGCAGCCAGTTACAGGGGGTCATTGAAAAACTGTTTTTT.

Only a few counts were recorded for this clone. This chain uses TRBV2 with TRBJ2-7; 9 bases match TRBD1. In germline, CDR1 is SNHLY, CDR2 FYNNEI. The CDR3 has 14 residues. With V trimmed by 5 bases and J by 4 bases, 6 bases remained unmatched. As DNA, the CDR3 is TGTGCCAGCAGTTTAATACAGGGGGCGTACGAGCAGTACTTC. Translated: CASSLIQGAYEQYF. Full variable domain (outside the CDR3, taken from reference TRBV2 and TRBJ2-7): EPEVTQTPSHQVTQMGQEVILRCVPISNHLYFYWYRQILGQKVEFLVSFYNNEISEKSEIFDDQFSVERPDGSNFTLKIRSTKLEDSAMYFCASSLIQGAYEQYFGPGTRLTVT.

Only a few counts were recorded for this clone. The chain couples TRBV10-3 to TRBJ1-1; 8 nucleotides match TRBD1. This CDR3 has 13 residues. V trimming: 6 bases; J trimming: 8 bases; junction bases outside the gene matches: 8. Germline V gene lookup returns CDR1 ENHRY and CDR2 SYGVKD. The DNA of the CDR3 is TGTGCCATCAGCCGACAGGGGACTCACGAAGCTTTCTTT. Translating gives CAISRQGTHEAFF.

V gene TRBV6-1 combines with J gene TRBJ2-1, with 9 bases identical to TRBD2. Germline V gene sequence: CDR1 MNHNS, CDR2 SASEGT. J lost 7 bases, V lost 6 bases, and 10 bases had no gene match. CDR3 length: 15 amino acids. This CDR3 is CASRPIAGAGNEQFF. Here the CDR3 DNA reads TGTGCCAGCAGACCAATAGCGGGGGCGGGGAATGAGCAGTTCTTC.

This clone has a handful of counts. The rearrangement uses TRBV7-9 and TRBJ2-3; TRBD2 matches at 7 bases. This CDR3 contains 15 residues. V lost 5 bases and J lost 5; bases outside the gene matches: 10. Germline CDR1 and CDR2: SEHNR and FQNEAQ (reference sequence). The CDR3 nucleotides are TGTGCCAGCAGCCCAGGGCGATCGGGAGGAGATACGCAGTATTTT. Its protein is CASSPGRSGGDTQYF.